This T cell receptor beta chain was found in a study of beta chain features in type 1 diabetes. Across the study: Age, gender and cell yields were similar between patients and healthy donors. Study results and limitations: Reads derived from cDNA could over-represent cells showing high TCR expression. Unsettled here was the matter of whether HLA type influences TCRB rearrangement. Among patients, naive, central memory and Treg TCRB repertoires appeared more similar than among healthy donors.

CDR3 length: 16 residues. In germline, CDR1 is SGHRS, CDR2 YFSETQ. V was clipped by 0 bases and J by 1 base, with 12 bases between them. In this sample, this clone turned up a few times. What it recognizes is unknown. All of the isolated RNA was reverse transcribed, so expressed TCRB transcripts were sequenced. Data came from immunoSEQ multiplex PCR; TCRdb stores just in-frame clones and leaves some out. This sample has about 150,000 clones, with 11% found just once. The chain combines TRBV5-1 with TRBJ2-3, with D possibly being TRBD2 (5 bases). The sample was central memory CD4+ T cells from blood. This receptor was taken from a man in his late teens or twenties in good health. The CDR3 region is CASSLGSSRGTDTQYF. The CDR3 DNA sequence: TGCGCCAGCAGCTTGGGGTCTAGCCGGGGCACAGATACGCAGTATTTT.